Presented here are 10 T cell receptor beta chains from one specimen sequenced in a study of T cells in Graves' hyperthyroidism and ophthalmopathy. TCR beta CDR3 regions were amplified from RNA. During a first-round RT-PCR of the TCR CDR3, the HTBI primer set was used. TCRdb passed the multiplex PCR reads through MiXCR, listing each CDR3 protein once. The sample lists roughly 350,000 distinct CDR3 sequences, about 14% occurring once. The specimen sequenced was blood. These receptors all stem from a woman under 40 with Graves' ophthalmopathy.

This clonotype was observed many times. The chain is built from TRBV6-1 and TRBJ1-2; tentative D call: TRBD1 (5 bases). Germline V CDR1 and CDR2: MNHNS, SASEGT. The CDR3 is made up of 15 amino acids. Trimming left V 4 bases short and J 4 bases short, with 16 bases between. The DNA of the CDR3 is TGTGCCAGCAGTGCGGAGGTAAAGGGGAGCTATGGCTACACCTTC. Translated, it gives CASSAEVKGSYGYTF.

The chain employs TRBV28 and TRBJ1-6; TRBD1 matches 7 bases. The germline gives CDR1 MDHEN, CDR2 SYDVKM. CDR3 length: 15 residues. V lost 6 bases, J lost 6 bases, and 8 bases stayed unmatched. The CDR3 nucleotides read TGTGCCAGCAGGGGTCGTGCAGGGGGTAATTCACCCCTCCACTTT. Its protein is CASRGRAGGNSPLHF.

This clonotype was recorded at least ten times. The chain joins TRBV15 to TRBJ1-1, with 10 bases lining up with TRBD1. The CDR3 sequence is 16 residues long. Trimming took 1 base from V and 5 from J; bases not matched to a gene: 7. Germline V CDR1 and CDR2: LNHNV, YYDKDF (reference sequence). The CDR3 nucleotides are TGTGCCACCAGCAGAGGTGGACAGGGGGTGAGGACTGAAGCTTTCTTT. Its translation: CATSRGGQGVRTEAFF.

This clonotype was seen at least ten times. This chain links TRBV12-3 or TRBV12-4 with TRBJ1-1, with 7 bases lining up with TRBD1. The CDR3 is made up of 17 amino acids. The trim removed 4 bases at V and 3 bases at J, leaving 14 bases unmatched. For the CDR3, the DNA is TGTGCCAGCAGTTCAATTGGACAGGATCGGGTGGACACTGAAGCTTTCTTT. As protein: CASSSIGQDRVDTEAFF.

V gene TRBV3-1 combines with J gene TRBJ2-1; a possible D gene is TRBD2 (7 bases). Trimming took 1 base from V and 5 from J, leaving 12 bases between them. Germline V gives CDR1 LGHDT, CDR2 YNNKEL (reference sequence). This CDR3 has 15 amino acids. CDR3 sequence reads: CASSQVGGANNEQFF. CDR3 in DNA: TGTGCCAGCAGCCAAGTTGGGGGGGCCAACAATGAGCAGTTCTTC.

This clonotype was recorded once. A much larger clonotype is one base distant, so this may be a read error. This CDR3 reads CGAFTGLNEKLFF. The CDR3 DNA reads as TGCGGTGCTTTCACAGGGCTCAATGAAAAACTGTTTTTT. The chain links TRBV20-1 to TRBJ1-4; a possible D gene is TRBD1 (6 bases). CDR1 and CDR2 (germline): DFQATT, SNEGSKA (reference sequence). CDR3 size: 13 residues.

In this sample, this clonotype turned up many times. The chain uses TRBV6-2 or TRBV6-3 and TRBJ2-1; D possibly corresponds to TRBD1 (6 bases). Germline V gene data show CDR1 as MNHEY and CDR2 as SVGEGT. The germline V and J ends were trimmed by 6 bases and 3 bases, with 15 bases remaining between them. There are 15 residues in the CDR3. The CDR3 region is CASSERRGGYNEQFF. The CDR3 DNA sequence: TGTGCCAGCAGCGAGAGGCGAGGGGGCTACAATGAGCAGTTCTTC.

This clonotype was seen repeatedly, ten times or more. Here the CDR3 DNA reads TGTGCCAGCCGTCAGGGCCGTGGTTACTACAATGAGCAGTTCTTC. The encoded protein is CASRQGRGYYNEQFF. The chain joins TRBV27 to TRBJ2-1, with a weak D call TRBD1 (5 bases). V gave up 8 bases and J gave up 3 bases, with 17 bases separating them. The CDR3 is 15 amino acids. Germline lookup yields CDR1 MNHEY and CDR2 SMNVEV (reference sequence).

The table lists this clonotype with many counts. The chain has TRBV5-1 and TRBJ2-2; D gene uncertain. There are 15 residues in the CDR3. V lost 0 bases, J lost 7 bases, and 13 bases lay in between. Germline values: CDR1 SGHRS, CDR2 YFSETQ. CDR3: CASSLVLDDSGELFF. The CDR3 nucleotides read TGCGCCAGCAGCTTGGTGCTAGATGATAGCGGGGAGCTGTTTTTT.

The chain recombines TRBV10-1 with TRBJ1-2; possible D gene TRBD1, 6 bases. This CDR3 spans 14 amino acids. Trimming took off 6 bases at V and 0 bases at J, with 11 bases between the two ends. Germline V lookup: CDR1 WNHNN, CDR2 SYGVQD (reference sequence). This CDR3 is CASRETGPNYGYTF. The CDR3, as DNA: TGCGCCAGCAGAGAAACAGGGCCTAACTATGGCTACACCTTC.